These 15 T cell receptor beta chains originate from one sample sequenced in a study of T cell responses to AZD1222 COVID-19 vaccine (dated by TCRdb to the early 2020s). The time point label here, explained by the study, means: about 28 days (+/-7) after the second vaccine dose. Receptor amplification or capture employed the immunoSEQ multiplex PCR assay. TCRdb stores this immuneACCESS table with in-frame sequences only. Part of the clones is absent; in the studies checked, under half of the shortfall reflects unresolved V genes, and no reason is known for the rest. This sample lists about 130,000 clones; roughly 91% were detected once. The top ten clones comprise roughly 0.98% of the sample. The sample was peripheral blood, taken 28 days after the second AZD1222 dose. Receptors originate from an adult who received the AZD1222 COVID-19 vaccine.

CDR3 nucleotides: TGTGCCTGGAGTGGGGGAGACAGGGGGCGGTTGGGCACTGAAGCTTTCTTT. It specifies CAWSGGDRGRLGTEAFF. J is TRBJ1-1 and V is TRBV30; 10 bases match TRBD1. Germline V CDR1 and CDR2: GTSNPN, SVGIG (reference sequence). V trimming: 1 base; J trimming: 4 bases; junction bases outside the gene matches: 12. The CDR3 contains 17 residues.

This chain links TRBV9 with TRBJ2-2, with TRBD1 matching 7 bases. CDR1 and CDR2 (germline): SGDLS, YYNGEE. V shed 3 bases and J 5 bases; nucleotides not matched to a gene: 7. The CDR3 runs to 15 residues. CDR3 sequence (DNA): TGTGCCAGCAGCGCCGGGCACAGGGGTACCGGGGAGCTGTTTTTT. As protein: CASSAGHRGTGELFF.

The chain uses TRBV7-2 and TRBJ2-3; 10 bases line up with TRBD2. J was trimmed by 6 bases and V by 5 bases; bases with no gene match: 8. The CDR3 totals 15 residues. Germline V CDR1 and CDR2: SGHTA, FQGNSA. CDR3 nucleotide sequence: TGTGCCAGCAGCCAAAATAGCGGGGGGTGGGATACGCAGTATTTT. Its translation: CASSQNSGGWDTQYF.

The chain recombines TRBV6-5 with TRBJ2-3; D not resolved. Germline V gene lookup returns CDR1 MNHEY and CDR2 SVGAGI. Trimming removed 5 bases at V and 2 bases at J, with 11 bases between. This CDR3 spans 14 amino acids. In DNA form, the CDR3 reads TGTGCCAGCAGTAGGAGAACTATCACAGATACGCAGTATTTT. Amino acid sequence: CASSRRTITDTQYF.

This clone appeared once. CDR3 in amino acids: CASSHSGTPNLPQHF. The DNA of the CDR3 is TGTGCCAGCAGCCATTCCGGGACACCTAATTTGCCCCAGCATTTT. J is TRBJ1-5 and V is TRBV28; a possible D gene is TRBD1 (6 bases). V dropped 6 bases and J dropped 9 bases, with 21 bases sitting between them. CDR1 and CDR2 (germline): MDHEN, SYDVKM. This CDR3 has 15 residues.

The chain links TRBV2 to TRBJ2-3, with TRBD1 identical over 8 bases. Germline CDR1 is SNHLY and CDR2 is FYNNEI. CDR3 length: 13 residues. The V and J ends lost 9 bases and 3 bases, in that order; junction bases with no gene match: 5. CDR3 protein: CARTGVGTDTQYF. CDR3 bases: TGTGCCAGGACAGGGGTGGGGACAGATACGCAGTATTTT.

This chain joins TRBV19 and TRBJ2-5, with no clear D. Germline CDR1 is LNHDA and CDR2 is SQIVND (reference sequence). The CDR3 sequence is 14 residues long. With 0 bases removed from V and 5 bases from J, the gap between germline ends came to 10 bases. CDR3 coding DNA: TGTGCCAGTAGTATAGATCTAATGATGGAGACCCAGTACTTC. Translation: CASSIDLMMETQYF.

This clone appeared once. The chain joins TRBV7-8 to TRBJ1-4; no clear D gene. The CDR3 totals 15 residues. The germline V gene has CDR1 SGHVS and CDR2 FQNEAQ. The ends were cut back, 1 base at V and 4 bases at J, with 10 bases in the middle. The chain's CDR3 is CASSLVRAGNEKLFF. The CDR3 DNA sequence: TGTGCCAGCAGCTTAGTTCGGGCCGGTAATGAAAAACTGTTTTTT.

The chain uses TRBV7-6 and TRBJ2-7; D unresolved. Between the trimmed V and J ends, which lost 1 base and 4 bases, there was a span of 8 bases. Germline CDR1 SGHVS, CDR2 FNYEAQ. The CDR3 has 13 amino acids. The CDR3 coding sequence is TGTGCCAGCAGCTTAGAGAATCGATACGAGCAGTACTTC. Translated: CASSLENRYEQYF. Together with reference TRBV7-6 and TRBJ2-7, the CDR3 gives the full variable domain: GAGVSQSPRYKVTKRGQDVALRCDPISGHVSLYWYRQALGQGPEFLTYFNYEAQQDKSGLPNDRFSAERPEGSISTLTIQRTEQRDSAMYRCASSLENRYEQYFGPGTRLTVT.

This clone was seen only once. The chain employs TRBV5-1 and TRBJ1-6; D remains ambiguous. The CDR3 contains 13 residues. Germline CDR1 and CDR2: SGHRS and YFSETQ. The V gene lost 0 bases and the J gene lost 8 bases, with 6 bases spanning the gap. This chain's CDR3 is CASSLVLDSPLHF. The CDR3 DNA follows: TGCGCCAGCAGCTTGGTGTTGGATTCACCCCTCCACTTT.

This rearrangement joins TRBV27 to TRBJ2-7; a weak D match, TRBD2 (6 bases). V was cut by 2 bases and J by 7 bases, with 12 bases left in between. The CDR3 consists of 13 residues. Germline-derived CDR1 and CDR2 are MNHEY and SMNVEV (reference sequence). The CDR3 sequence is CASSLQRAGEQYF. In DNA, the CDR3 is TGTGCCAGCAGTTTACAGCGGGCGGGAGAGCAGTACTTC.

The chain joins TRBV29-1 to TRBJ1-2; maybe TRBD1 (5 bases). CDR1 and CDR2 from the germline V gene are SQVTM and ANQGSEA. This CDR3 spans 14 amino acids. V was cut by 4 bases and J by 0 bases, with 12 bases left in between. This CDR3 reads CSVVGSGTNYGYTF. CDR3 nucleotide sequence: TGCAGCGTTGTAGGGTCAGGGACTAACTATGGCTACACCTTC.

The chain combines TRBV12-3 or TRBV12-4 with TRBJ1-6; D remains ambiguous. The germline V and J ends were trimmed by 6 bases and 7 bases, with 7 bases remaining between them. The CDR3 extends over 12 amino acids. The CDR3 DNA reads TGTGCCAGCAGGGTGGGGAATTCACCCCTCCACTTT. It yields the protein CASRVGNSPLHF.

The chain has TRBV3-1 (or the pseudogene TRBV3-2) and TRBJ1-2, with D tentatively TRBD1 (5 bases). Trimming removed 1 base at V and 7 bases at J, with 13 bases between. Germline values: CDR1 LGHDT, CDR2 YNNKEL (reference sequence). CDR3 length equals 14 residues. The CDR3 nucleotides are TGTGCCAGCAGCCAAGCCGGTCCGGGGGTTGGCTACACCTTC. As protein: CASSQAGPGVGYTF.

The V call is TRBV18, the J call TRBJ2-3; a weak D match, TRBD2 (5 bases). The V gene's germline CDR1 is KGHSH and CDR2 LQKENI. Trimming cost V 3 bases and J 4 bases, with 11 bases left between them. This CDR3 has 14 amino acids. The CDR3 DNA reads as TGTGCCAGCTCACCCCGCGGACTGGCAGATACGCAGTATTTT. Its translation: CASSPRGLADTQYF.